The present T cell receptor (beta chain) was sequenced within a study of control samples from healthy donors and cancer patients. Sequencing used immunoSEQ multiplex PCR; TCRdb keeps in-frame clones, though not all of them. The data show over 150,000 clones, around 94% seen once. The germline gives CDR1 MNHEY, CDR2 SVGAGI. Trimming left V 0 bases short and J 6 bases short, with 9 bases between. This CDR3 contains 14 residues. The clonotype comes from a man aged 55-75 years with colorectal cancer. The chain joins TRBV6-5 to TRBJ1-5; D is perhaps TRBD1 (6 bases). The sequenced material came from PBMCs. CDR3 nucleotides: TGTGCCAGCAGTTACTCGAGGGGGTCTCAGCCCCAGCATTTT. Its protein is CASSYSRGSQPQHF.